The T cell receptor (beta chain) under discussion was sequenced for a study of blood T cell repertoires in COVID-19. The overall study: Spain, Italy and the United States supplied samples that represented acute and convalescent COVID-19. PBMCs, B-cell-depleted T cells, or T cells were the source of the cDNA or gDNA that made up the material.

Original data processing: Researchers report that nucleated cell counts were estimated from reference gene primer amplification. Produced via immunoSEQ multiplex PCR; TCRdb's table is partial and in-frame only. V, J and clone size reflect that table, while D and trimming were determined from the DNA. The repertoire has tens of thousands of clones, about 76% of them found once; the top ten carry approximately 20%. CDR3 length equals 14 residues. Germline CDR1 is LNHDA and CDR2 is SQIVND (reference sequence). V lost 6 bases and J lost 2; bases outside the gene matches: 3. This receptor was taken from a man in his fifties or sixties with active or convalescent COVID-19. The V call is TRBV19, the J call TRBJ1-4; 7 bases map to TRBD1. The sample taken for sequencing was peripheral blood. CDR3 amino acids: CASRPGQTNEKLFF. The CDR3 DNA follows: TGTGCCAGTAGACCGGGACAGACTAATGAAAAACTGTTTTTT.